The source of this T cell receptor (beta chain) is a study of PD-1 blockade in mismatch repair-deficient tumors. This clone has a handful of counts. Sequencing used immunoSEQ multiplex PCR; TCRdb keeps in-frame clones, though not all of them. The data show over 15,000 clones, with less than 90% seen just once and around 17% held by the top ten. Sequences were derived from PBMCs, sampled before pembrolizumab treatment. This clonotype originated in an adult with mismatch repair-deficient cancer.

The CDR3 region is CASSQEGRGGKFVLNTEAFF. CDR3 DNA: TGCGCCAGCAGCCAAGAAGGGCGGGGAGGGAAGTTTGTATTGAACACTGAAGCTTTCTTT. This chain uses TRBV4-1 with TRBJ1-1; D remains unclear. This CDR3 has 20 residues. V was pared by 0 bases and J by 0 bases, with 23 bases between. In germline, CDR1 is MGHRA, CDR2 YSYEKL.